This entry describes one T cell receptor (beta chain). Its antigen is not identified. A read error may be the cause here, since a much bigger clone is one base away. Amplification of TCR beta CDR3 regions used RNA transcripts. The authors performed first-round RT-PCR with HTBI primers and then a second-round multiplex PCR. TCRdb re-called the multiplex PCR reads through MiXCR, storing one row per CDR3 protein. This table holds roughly 1.1 million distinct CDR3 sequences, 36% found once. This sample is drawn from a study of Graves' ophthalmopathy and Graves' hyperthyroidism. Study conclusions and caveats: Detected in blood as well were most expanded thyroid clonotypes with frequency above 0.001. This model predicted ophthalmopathy progression (sensitivity about 67%, specificity 72% to 85%).

The CDR3 is 12 amino acids. Trimming removed 5 bases from V and 11 bases from J, with 12 bases in between. The sequence was collected from an adult man with Graves' hyperthyroidism. The chain recombines TRBV12-3 or TRBV12-4 with TRBJ1-4; D gene unclear. Sequenced: peripheral blood or thyroid tissue (not recorded which). Here the CDR3 DNA reads TGTGCCAGCAGTGCCAAGGAGGAGAAACTGTTTTTT. Its translation is CASSAKEEKLFF.